Presented here are 14 T cell receptor beta chains from one specimen sequenced in a study of cytomegalovirus exposure and HLA in healthy donors. PCR employed 60 Vbeta and 13 Jbeta primers. Libraries were prepared by immunoSEQ multiplex PCR; TCRdb keeps only in-frame clonotypes and omits some of them. The sample carries about 57,000 clones, roughly four fifths recorded once. The sequenced material came from PBMCs. These receptor sequences come from a young man in good health and CMV-seronegative.

The chain couples TRBV11-2 to TRBJ2-5; D remains ambiguous. Germline loops: CDR1 SGHAT, CDR2 FQNNGV. Trimming took 1 base from V and 2 from J, leaving 11 bases between them. The CDR3 extends over 15 amino acids. Written as DNA, the CDR3 is TGTGCCAGCAGCTTAGCCGGAGCGAAGCAAGAGACCCAGTACTTC. It translates to CASSLAGAKQETQYF.

On this clone: In the same sample, other DNA sequences code for this CDR3. In DNA form, the CDR3 reads TGTGCCAGCAGCGGGGCTAGGGGCTACGAGCAGTACTTC. Translation gives CASSGARGYEQYF. The rearrangement joins TRBV9 to TRBJ2-7; D may be TRBD1 (5 bases). The CDR3 extends over 13 amino acids. V shed 3 bases and J shed 3 bases, with 10 bases lying between them. CDR1 is SGDLS and CDR2 is YYNGEE in the germline V gene. Filled out from reference TRBV9 and TRBJ2-7, the complete variable domain reads DSGVTQTPKHLITATGQRVTLRCSPRSGDLSVYWYQQSLDQGLQFLIQYYNGEERAKGNILERFSAQQFPDLHSELNLSSLELGDSALYFCASSGARGYEQYFGPGTRLTVT.

This clone occurred a few times. The CDR3 sequence is CASSPPGTSGRARFAEQYF. The DNA for the CDR3 is TGTGCCAGCAGTCCTCCGGGGACTAGCGGGAGAGCCCGGTTCGCCGAGCAGTACTTC. This chain links TRBV27 with TRBJ2-7; 14 nucleotides align to TRBD2. In germline, CDR1 is MNHEY, CDR2 SMNVEV (reference sequence). J was trimmed by 6 bases and V by 5 bases; bases with no gene match: 18. There are 19 residues in the CDR3.

The V and J genes are TRBV19 and TRBJ2-6; D is ambiguous. CDR3 length equals 15 residues. Germline V gives CDR1 LNHDA, CDR2 SQIVND (reference sequence). V was shortened by 1 base and J by 0 bases, with 4 bases between the two germline ends. CDR3 amino acids: CASSIGSSGANVLTF. The CDR3 bases are TGTGCCAGTAGTATAGGGAGCTCTGGGGCCAACGTCCTGACTTTC.

J is TRBJ1-1 and V is TRBV11-2, with TRBD1 as a possible D gene (6 bases). This CDR3 contains 16 residues. Trimming stripped 4 bases from V and 1 base from J, with 16 bases between. Germline V gene data show CDR1 as SGHAT and CDR2 as FQNNGV. In DNA, the CDR3 is TGTGCCAGCAGCTCGAGAGCGGCCAGGGGGAACACTGAAGCTTTCTTT. Its translation is CASSSRAARGNTEAFF. The full variable domain, completed using reference TRBV11-2 and TRBJ1-1, is EAGVAQSPRYKIIEKRQSVAFWCNPISGHATLYWYQQILGQGPKLLIQFQNNGVVDDSQLPKDRFSAERLKGVDSTLKIQPAKLEDSAVYLCASSSRAARGNTEAFFGQGTRLTVV.

This sequence joins TRBV7-8 and TRBJ2-5; 7 bases fit TRBD1. The J call could be wrong; TRBJ2-7 is a better fit for the DNA end. The CDR3 covers 14 residues. In germline, CDR1 is SGHVS, CDR2 FQNEAQ. CDR3 DNA: TGTGCCAGCAGCTTAGACCCAGGGGGCTACGAGCAGTACTTC. It codes for CASSLDPGGYEQYF.

This chain uses TRBV5-6 with TRBJ2-5; D remains ambiguous. The CDR3 is 14 residues long. Deletions cut 1 base from V and 2 bases from J, with 9 bases between. CDR1 and CDR2 from the germline V gene are SGHDT and YYEEEE. The CDR3 reads CASSLRVSQETQYF. DNA of the CDR3: TGTGCCAGCAGCTTGAGAGTTTCTCAAGAGACCCAGTACTTC. Full variable domain (rest looked up from reference TRBV5-6 and TRBJ2-5): DAGVTQSPTHLIKTRGQQVTLRCSPKSGHDTVSWYQQALGQGPQFIFQYYEEEERQRGNFPDRFSGHQFPNYSSELNVNALLLGDSALYLCASSLRVSQETQYFGPGTRLLVL.

The gene calls are TRBV30 and TRBJ2-2, with a weak D call TRBD2 (5 bases). CDR1 GTSNPN and CDR2 SVGIG come from the germline V gene (reference sequence). V dropped 1 base and J dropped 2 bases, with 11 bases sitting between them. The CDR3 is 15 amino acids. CDR3 bases: TGTGCCTGGAGTGGTGATAGCGTTAACACCGGGGAGCTGTTTTTT. Its translation is CAWSGDSVNTGELFF. The whole variable domain, filled in from reference TRBV30 and TRBJ2-2, reads SQTIHQWPATLVQPVGSPLSLECTVEGTSNPNLYWYRQAAGRGLQLLFYSVGIGQISSEVPQNLSASRPQDRQFILSSKKLLLSDSGFYLCAWSGDSVNTGELFFGEGSRLTVL.

V gene TRBV6-5 combines with J gene TRBJ1-6; D ambiguous. Germline CDR1 reads MNHEY; CDR2 reads SVGAGI. V lost 5 bases to trimming and J lost 6 bases, with 14 bases between them. This CDR3 has 15 residues. The CDR3 DNA sequence: TGTGCCAGCAGTGTCGCAGTTAACGCTAATTCACCCCTCCACTTT. Protein product: CASSVAVNANSPLHF.

J is TRBJ1-2 and V is TRBV21-1; the D call in the table, TRBD1, was not verified against the DNA. TRBV21-1 is reported as a pseudogene. This CDR3 has 16 amino acids. The CDR3 nucleotides read TGTGCCAGCAGCCCCTTGGGACAGGGGATCTACTATGGCTACACCTTC. It translates to CASSPLGQGIYYGYTF.

V usage is TRBV14 and J usage is TRBJ2-7; D is perhaps TRBD2 (5 bases). The CDR3 sequence is 15 residues long. The germline gives CDR1 SGHDN, CDR2 FVKESK. The V end was cut by 1 base, the J end by 3 bases, with 13 bases between. The CDR3 spells CASSQVDYPNYEQYF. In nucleotides, the CDR3 is TGTGCCAGCAGCCAAGTAGACTACCCAAACTACGAGCAGTACTTC.

The V and J genes are TRBV9 and TRBJ1-2; D perhaps matches TRBD1 (5 bases). Trimming left V 2 bases short and J 1 base short, with 6 bases between. Per germline, CDR1 SGDLS and CDR2 YYNGEE. The CDR3 contains 13 residues. CDR3 nucleotide sequence: TGTGCCAGCAGCGTTGGACATAACTATGGCTACACCTTC. Its translation: CASSVGHNYGYTF.

The chain employs TRBV25-1 and TRBJ2-7, with 9 positions matching TRBD1. This CDR3 is 14 amino acids long. The ends lost 6 bases at V and 1 base at J; junction bases unmatched: 4. From germline, CDR1 is MGHDK and CDR2 SYGVNS. The CDR3 spells CASSTTGGSYEQYF. The DNA for the CDR3 is TGTGCCAGCAGCACGACAGGGGGATCCTACGAGCAGTACTTC.

The V gene is TRBV14, the J gene TRBJ1-2; D not resolved. The germline CDR1 and CDR2 sequences are SGHDN and FVKESK. The CDR3 is 15 residues long. The V and J ends lost 0 bases and 5 bases respectively, with 13 bases between them. The CDR3 DNA reads TGTGCCAGCAGCCAAGAAAAGGTCAGCGTTTATGGCTACACCTTC. It is translated as CASSQEKVSVYGYTF.